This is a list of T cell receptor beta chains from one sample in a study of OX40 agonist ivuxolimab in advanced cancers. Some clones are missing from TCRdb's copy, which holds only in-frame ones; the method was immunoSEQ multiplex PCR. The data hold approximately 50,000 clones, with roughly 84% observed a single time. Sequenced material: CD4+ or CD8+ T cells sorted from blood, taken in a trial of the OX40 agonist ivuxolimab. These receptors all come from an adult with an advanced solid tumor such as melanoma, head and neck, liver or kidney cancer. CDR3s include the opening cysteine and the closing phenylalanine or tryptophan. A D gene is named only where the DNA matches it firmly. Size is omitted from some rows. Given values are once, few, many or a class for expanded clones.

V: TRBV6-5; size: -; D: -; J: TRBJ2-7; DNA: TGTGCCAGCACGGACACCTCCTACGAGCAGTACTTC; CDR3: CASTDTSYEQYF
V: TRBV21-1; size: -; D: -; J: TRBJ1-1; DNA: TGTGCCAGCAGCAAACAGGGTCTGAACACTGAAGCTTTCTTT; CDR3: CASSKQGLNTEAFF
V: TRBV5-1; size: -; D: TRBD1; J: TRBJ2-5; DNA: TGCGCCAGCAGCATGGGACAGGGTGGGCAAGAGACCCAGTACTTC; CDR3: CASSMGQGGQETQYF
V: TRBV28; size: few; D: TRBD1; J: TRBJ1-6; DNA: TGTGCCAGCAGTTTCCCCAGGACAGGGGGCATTTCTACCTATAATTCACCCCTCCACTTT; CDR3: CASSFPRTGGISTYNSPLHF
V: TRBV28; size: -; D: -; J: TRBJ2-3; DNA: TGTGCCAGCGGCCTGGGGGCGCCTTTCACAGATACGCAGTATTTT; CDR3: CASGLGAPFTDTQYF
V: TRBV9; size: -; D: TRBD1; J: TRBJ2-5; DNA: TGTGCCAGCAGCGTGGGGACAGGAGCACAAGAGACCCAGTACTTC; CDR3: CASSVGTGAQETQYF
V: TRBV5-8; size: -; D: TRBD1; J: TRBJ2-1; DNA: TGTGCCAGCAGCCACCCTGAGGGGGTGCGGACAGGTGAGCAGTTCTTC; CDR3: CASSHPEGVRTGEQFF
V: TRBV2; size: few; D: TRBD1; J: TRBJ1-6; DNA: TGTGCCAGCAAGACCGGGACAGCTAATTCACCCCTCCACTTT; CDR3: CASKTGTANSPLHF
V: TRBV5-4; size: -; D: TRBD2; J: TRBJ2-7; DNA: TGTGCCAGCAGCTCCTCTCTCACTAGCGCTTACGAGCAGTACTTC; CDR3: CASSSSLTSAYEQYF
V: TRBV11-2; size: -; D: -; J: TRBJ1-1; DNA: TGTGCCAGCAGCTTAGGGTACGCATCGGGCGGACGTCATACTTTCTTT; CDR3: CASSLGYASGGRHTFF
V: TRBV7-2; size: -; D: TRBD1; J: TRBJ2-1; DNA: TGTGCCAGCAGCTTAGCCGGGACAGGGGGCTTCTATGAGCAGTTCTTC; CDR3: CASSLAGTGGFYEQFF
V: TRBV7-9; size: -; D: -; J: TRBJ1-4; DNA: TGTGCCAGCAGCCATTCAGGGGCTTATGAAAAACTGTTTTTT; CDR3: CASSHSGAYEKLFF
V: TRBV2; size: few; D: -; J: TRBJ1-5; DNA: TGTGCCAGCAGTGACCCGGGCAATCAGCCCCAGCATTTT; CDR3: CASSDPGNQPQHF
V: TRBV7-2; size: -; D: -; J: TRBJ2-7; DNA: TGTGCCAGCGCGGACGCAGCCTACGAGCAGTACTTC; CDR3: CASADAAYEQYF
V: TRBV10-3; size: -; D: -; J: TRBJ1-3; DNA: TGTGCCATCAGGGGTTCGGGAAACACCATATATTTT; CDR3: CAIRGSGNTIYF
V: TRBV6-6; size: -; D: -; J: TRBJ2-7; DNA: TGTGCCAGCGCGCGGGCGGACCACTCCTACGAGCAGTACTTC; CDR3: CASARADHSYEQYF
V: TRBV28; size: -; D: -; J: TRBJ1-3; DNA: TGTGCCACCTCCCCGATGGCAGCTGGAAACACCATATATTTT; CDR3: CATSPMAAGNTIYF
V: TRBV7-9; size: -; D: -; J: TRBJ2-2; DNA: TGTGCCAGCACGGCCGGGGAGCTGTTTTTT; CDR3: CASTAGELFF
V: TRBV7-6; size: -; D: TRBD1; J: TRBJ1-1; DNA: TGTGCCAGCAGCTTAGGACCAGGGGGGGACACTGAAGCTTTCTTT; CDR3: CASSLGPGGDTEAFF
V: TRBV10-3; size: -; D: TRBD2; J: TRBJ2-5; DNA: TGTGCCATCAGTGAGCGGGAGGGTGGAGAGACCCAGTACTTC; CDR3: CAISEREGGETQYF
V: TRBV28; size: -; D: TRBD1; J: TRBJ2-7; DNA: TGTGCCAGCAGTTTCGCCCCGGGACAGGGGACCCACGAGCAGTACTTC; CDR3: CASSFAPGQGTHEQYF
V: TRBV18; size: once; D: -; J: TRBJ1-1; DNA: TGTGCCAGCTCACTGGAAAAGGGTTGGACTGAAGCTTTCTTT; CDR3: CASSLEKGWTEAFF
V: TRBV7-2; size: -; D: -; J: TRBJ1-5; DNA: TGTGCCAGCAGCAGAGGGACGGTTAATCAGCCCCAGCATTTT; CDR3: CASSRGTVNQPQHF
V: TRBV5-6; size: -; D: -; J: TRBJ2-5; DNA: TGTGCCAGCCCGGGGGAGACCCAGTACTTC; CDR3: CASPGETQYF
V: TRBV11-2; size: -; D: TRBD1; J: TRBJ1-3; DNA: TGTGCCAGCAGTTATAGGACAGGGGTTGGAAACACCATATATTTT; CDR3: CASSYRTGVGNTIYF
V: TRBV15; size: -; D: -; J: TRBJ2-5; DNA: TGTGCCACCAGCAGAGATGCGGGGCAGTGGGAGACCCAGTACTTC; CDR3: CATSRDAGQWETQYF
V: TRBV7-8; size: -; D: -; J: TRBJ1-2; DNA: TGTGCCAGCAGCTTAGAGGACTACTATGGCTACACCTTC; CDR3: CASSLEDYYGYTF
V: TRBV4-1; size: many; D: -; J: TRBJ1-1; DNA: TGCGCCAGCAGCCAAGCCCCCGCAGGGACCGGGAACACTGAAGCTTTCTTT; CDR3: CASSQAPAGTGNTEAFF
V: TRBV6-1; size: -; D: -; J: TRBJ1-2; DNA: TGTGCCAGCAGTGAATCAGGGCGGTATGGCTACACCTTC; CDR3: CASSESGRYGYTF